The 20 T cell receptor beta chains below were found in one sample sequenced in a study of human T cells and chemical hapten exposure. Each CDR3 protein is one row after TCRdb ran MiXCR on the RACE reads. The sample includes 65,000 or so distinct CDR3 sequences, roughly 6.6% of them seen just once. Time point given: healthy volunteer bleed at 6 weeks. Unfractionated whole blood yielded the extracted total RNA. The sample comprised whole blood. All receptors derive from a female donor in good health. Some clones in this sample may be carry-over from other donors' samples.

This clonotype was counted ten times or more. This chain's CDR3 is CASSLAEVTDTQYF. The CDR3 bases are TGCGCCAGCAGCTTAGCGGAAGTCACAGATACGCAGTATTTT. The J gene is TRBJ2-3, the V gene TRBV5-1; D possibly corresponds to TRBD2 (5 bases). Trimming stripped 2 bases from V and 2 bases from J, with 9 bases between. Germline CDR1 SGHRS, CDR2 YFSETQ. The CDR3 consists of 14 residues. The variable domain in full, with the rest retrieved from reference TRBV5-1 and TRBJ2-3, is KAGVTQTPRYLIKTRGQQVTLSCSPISGHRSVSWYQQTPGQGLQFLFEYFSETQRNKGNFPGRFSGRQFSNSRSEMNVSTLELGDSALYLCASSLAEVTDTQYFGPGTRLTVL.

This clonotype was recorded many times. V gene TRBV13 combines with J gene TRBJ2-4; 10 bases are a match to TRBD1. V was clipped by 4 bases and J by 1 base; unmatched bases: 7. The CDR3 runs 17 residues. The V gene's germline CDR1 is PRHDT and CDR2 FYEKMQ (reference sequence). CDR3 sequence: CASSSPPGQGAKNIQYF. The DNA for the CDR3 is TGTGCCAGCAGCTCTCCACCGGGACAGGGGGCCAAAAACATTCAGTACTTC.

This chain connects TRBV9 to TRBJ2-7; TRBD2 matches at 9 bases. Germline CDR1 SGDLS, CDR2 YYNGEE. This CDR3 is 15 amino acids long. The junction had 5 bases not matched to a gene; V was cut back by 4 bases and J by 0 bases. CDR3: CASSPSGTDSYEQYF. The CDR3 DNA is TGTGCCAGCAGCCCTAGCGGGACCGACTCCTACGAGCAGTACTTC.

This clonotype was counted at least ten times. This rearrangement joins TRBV20-1 to TRBJ2-3; D could derive from TRBD1 or TRBD2 (6 bases each). Trimming took 3 bases from V and 3 from J, leaving 13 bases between them. Germline-derived CDR1 and CDR2 are DFQATT and SNEGSKA (reference sequence). The CDR3 sequence is 14 residues long. The CDR3: CSASIQGRTDTQYF. The CDR3, as DNA: TGCAGTGCTAGTATCCAGGGGAGGACAGATACGCAGTATTTT.

Ten or more counts support this clonotype. The V call is TRBV14, the J call TRBJ2-1; 8 bases agree with TRBD2. This CDR3 is 13 amino acids long. The V segment lost 1 base and the J segment 10 bases; nucleotides outside the gene matches: 3. Looked up from germline, CDR1 is SGHDN and CDR2 is FVKESK. CDR3 residues: CASSQVVAGEQFF. The CDR3, as DNA: TGTGCCAGCAGCCAAGTAGTAGCGGGAGAGCAGTTCTTC.

The V call is TRBV3-2, the J call TRBJ2-7; the tabulated D call, TRBD1, remains unverified against the DNA. TRBV3-2 is recorded as a pseudogene. This CDR3 has 15 residues. Here the CDR3 reads CASSQRSGGFYEQYF. CDR3 DNA: TGTGCCAGCAGCCAGAGGTCAGGGGGCTTCTACGAGCAGTACTTC.

In its sample, this clonotype was seen many times. This sequence joins TRBV29-1 and TRBJ1-1, with D unresolved. Germline V gene data show CDR1 as SQVTM and CDR2 as ANQGSEA. The V end lost 0 bases, the J end lost 6 bases, and 8 bases lay between the germline ends. This CDR3 has 12 residues. In DNA, the CDR3 is TGCAGCGTTGAAGATCCGGGAGCTGAAGCTTTCTTT. It yields the protein CSVEDPGAEAFF.

Notes on this clonotype: A much larger clone differs by one base, so this may be a read error. The chain combines TRBV12-3 or TRBV12-4 with TRBJ2-3; 11 nucleotides agree with TRBD2. The CDR3 is 15 amino acids. V lost 5 bases, J lost 2 bases, and 3 bases stayed unmatched. CDR3 region: CASSASGGYTDTQYF. CDR3 nucleotides: TGTGCCAGCAGTGCTAGCGGGGGGTACACAGATACGCAGTATTTT.

This clonotype has a count of ten or more. DNA of the CDR3: TGCAGTGCTAGAGATCACGGCAGGACTTCTTACAATGAGCAGTTCTTC. Translation: CSARDHGRTSYNEQFF. The J gene is TRBJ2-1, the V gene TRBV20-1, with D perhaps TRBD2 (5 bases). V lost 0 bases and J 4 bases, leaving 16 bases between the germline ends. CDR1 DFQATT and CDR2 SNEGSKA come from the germline V gene (reference sequence). The CDR3 covers 16 residues.

This clonotype was seen at least ten times. This CDR3 is CSVQGAPFYEQYF. Here the CDR3 DNA reads TGCAGCGTTCAGGGGGCCCCATTCTACGAGCAGTACTTC. The J gene is TRBJ2-7, the V gene TRBV29-1, with 8 bases fitting TRBD1. CDR3 length: 13 amino acids. Germline lookup yields CDR1 SQVTM and CDR2 ANQGSEA. Trimming cost V 5 bases and J 3 bases; bases outside gene matches: 6.

At least ten counts were recorded for this clonotype. The chain links TRBV6-1 to TRBJ2-7, with TRBD2 identical over 11 bases. The CDR3 spans 17 residues. CDR1 is MNHNS, CDR2 SASEGT, per germline. Trimming cost V 5 bases and J 1 base; bases outside gene matches: 10. CDR3 region: CASSPRNSGRGSYEQYF. CDR3 in DNA: TGTGCCAGCAGTCCACGTAATAGCGGGAGGGGTTCCTACGAGCAGTACTTC.

This clonotype has only a few counts. The rearrangement links TRBV6-5 to TRBJ1-2; TRBD1 agrees at 9 bases. The V segment lost 6 bases and the J segment 5 bases; nucleotides outside the gene matches: 4. Germline V gene lookup returns CDR1 MNHEY and CDR2 SVGAGI. The CDR3 sequence is 13 residues long. For the CDR3, the DNA is TGTGCCAGCAGACGAGGGACAGGGTATGGCTACACCTTC. Amino acids: CASRRGTGYGYTF.

The table lists this clonotype with a few counts. The chain recombines TRBV7-8 with TRBJ1-1; D is undetermined. Germline V gene lookup returns CDR1 SGHVS and CDR2 FQNEAQ. There are 13 residues in the CDR3. The V gene lost 3 bases and the J gene lost 5 bases, with 10 bases spanning the gap. The CDR3 protein is CASSFRTGTEAFF. The CDR3 coding sequence is TGTGCCAGCAGCTTCCGGACTGGGACTGAAGCTTTCTTT.

This chain joins TRBV25-1 and TRBJ2-2; 7 bases are a match to TRBD1. This CDR3 has 15 amino acids. J lost 6 bases, V lost 5 bases, and 9 bases had no gene match. Per germline, CDR1 MGHDK and CDR2 SYGVNS. For the CDR3, the DNA is TGTGCCAGCAGTCCCCAGGGGGAGTGGGCCGGGGAGCTGTTTTTT. It yields the protein CASSPQGEWAGELFF.

This clonotype appeared a few times. The rearrangement links TRBV25-1 to TRBJ2-6; maybe TRBD2 (6 bases). The CDR3 runs to 15 residues. Germline V gives CDR1 MGHDK, CDR2 SYGVNS. The V end lost 4 bases, the J end lost 2 bases, and 9 bases lay between the germline ends. CDR3 sequence: CASSAGGTGANVLTF. The DNA of the CDR3 is TGTGCCAGCAGTGCTGGGGGGACTGGGGCCAACGTCCTGACTTTC.

Only a few counts were recorded for this clonotype. J is TRBJ2-1 and V is TRBV6-2 or TRBV6-3; no firm D call. The CDR3 totals 15 residues. Trimming removed 4 bases at V and 4 bases at J, with 14 bases between. Germline V gene lookup returns CDR1 MNHEY and CDR2 SVGEGT. This chain's CDR3 is CASSSMGKSYNEQFF. The CDR3 bases are TGTGCCAGCAGTTCGATGGGAAAGTCATACAATGAGCAGTTCTTC.

This clonotype was found many times. The chain has TRBV12-3 or TRBV12-4 and TRBJ2-1; 7 bases are a match to TRBD2. This CDR3 has 16 amino acids. V dropped 5 bases and J dropped 7; count of bases not matched to a gene: 14. CDR3 sequence (DNA): TGTGCCAGCAGTCGACCGACTAGCCCGAGGGGAAATGAGCAGTTCTTC. Amino acids: CASSRPTSPRGNEQFF.

This clonotype was observed many times. The V gene is TRBV9, the J gene TRBJ2-2; TRBD2 is a possible D gene (5 bases). Trimming pared 3 bases from V and 5 bases from J, leaving 8 bases between. Germline CDR1 reads SGDLS; CDR2 reads YYNGEE. The CDR3 covers 13 residues. CDR3 in amino acids: CASSAEETGELFF. CDR3 bases: TGTGCCAGCAGCGCGGAGGAGACCGGGGAGCTGTTTTTT.

A remark on this clonotype: A much larger clone lies one base from this, so it may be a read error. The chain combines TRBV5-1 with TRBJ1-1; tentatively, D is TRBD1 (5 bases). The V gene's germline CDR1 is SGHRS and CDR2 YFSETQ. V was trimmed by 6 bases and J by 5 bases, leaving 14 bases between them. The CDR3 runs 13 residues. The CDR3 spells CASNIEGRTEAFF. Written as DNA, the CDR3 is TGCGCCAGCAACATCGAGGGGAGGACTGAAGCTTTCTTT.

This clonotype was seen many times. The rearrangement joins TRBV12-3 or TRBV12-4 to TRBJ2-1, with TRBD2 identical over 13 bases. CDR3 size: 15 residues. After removal of 10 bases from V and 9 bases from J, the junction contained 12 bases not matched to a gene. CDR3 nucleotide sequence: TGTGCCACCAAGTGGACTAGCGGGAGTGTGGGTGAGCAGTTCTTC. Protein product: CATKWTSGSVGEQFF.